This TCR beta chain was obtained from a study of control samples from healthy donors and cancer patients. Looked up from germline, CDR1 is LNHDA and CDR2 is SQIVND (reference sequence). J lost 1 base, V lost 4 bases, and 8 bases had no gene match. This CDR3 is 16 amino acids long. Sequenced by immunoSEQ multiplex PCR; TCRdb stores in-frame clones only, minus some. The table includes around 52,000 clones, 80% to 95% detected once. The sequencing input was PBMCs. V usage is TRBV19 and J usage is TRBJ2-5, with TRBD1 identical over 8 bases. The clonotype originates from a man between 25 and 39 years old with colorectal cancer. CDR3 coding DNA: TGTGCCAGTAGTAAGATGGCAGGGGGCTTCCAAGAGACCCAGTACTTC. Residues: CASSKMAGGFQETQYF.